The entry below describes one T cell receptor (beta chain). This sample is drawn from a study of blood T cell repertoires in COVID-19. Generated by immunoSEQ multiplex PCR, the TCRdb table keeps only in-frame clones and is missing some. The sample consists of about 120,000 clones, around 86% of them appearing once. Input material: peripheral blood. This clonotype was obtained from an older woman with acute or convalescent COVID-19.

The DNA of the CDR3 is TGTGCCAGCAGTTTATACAGGGGTTACGAGCAGTACTTC. It translates to CASSLYRGYEQYF. J is TRBJ2-7 and V is TRBV27, with 7 bases that match TRBD1. J lost 4 bases, V lost 1 base, and 1 base had no gene match. CDR1 and CDR2 (germline): MNHEY, SMNVEV (reference sequence). This CDR3 has 13 residues.